The 27 T cell receptor beta chains below come from one sample, sequenced in a study of spatial heterogeneity in lung cancer. MiXCR was run by TCRdb on the 5' RACE reads, yielding one entry per CDR3 protein. This table has roughly 120,000 distinct CDR3 sequences, 10% to 15% appearing once. Time point noted: blood at routine non-recurrence follow-up after resection. Without sorting, whole RNA was sequenced from tumor, nontumor lung or frozen PBMC. The source material was PBMCs, sampled at follow-up. The receptors shown here come from a male donor with early-stage non-small cell lung cancer.

The rearrangement joins TRBV20-1 to TRBJ2-7; 12 bases fit TRBD2. The CDR3 loop spans 15 amino acids. Trimming removed 1 base from V and 4 bases from J; junction bases left unmatched: 5. Germline loops: CDR1 DFQATT, CDR2 SNEGSKA (reference sequence). DNA of the CDR3: TGCAGTGCTAGAGGGACTAGCGGGACCGGATACGAGCAGTACTTC. It specifies CSARGTSGTGYEQYF.

V usage is TRBV5-1 and J usage is TRBJ1-2; possibly TRBD1 for D (6 bases). Trimming shortened V by 7 bases and J by 8 bases, and 15 bases separated the two germline ends. Germline V gives CDR1 SGHRS, CDR2 YFSETQ. The CDR3 is 12 amino acids. CDR3 sequence (DNA): TGCGCCAGCGGGGAAGGGGGTCACGGCTACACCTTC. This translates into CASGEGGHGYTF.

In this sample, this clonotype turned up many times. The CDR3 loop reads CASIGTGGYTNEKLFF. Written as DNA, the CDR3 is TGTGCCAGCATAGGTACAGGGGGATACACTAATGAAAAACTGTTTTTT. The chain employs TRBV9 and TRBJ1-4; 8 nucleotides align to TRBD1. This CDR3 is 16 amino acids long. The junction had 9 bases not matched to a gene; V was cut back by 6 bases and J by 2 bases. Germline V lookup: CDR1 SGDLS, CDR2 YYNGEE.

The V gene is TRBV6-2 or TRBV6-3, the J gene TRBJ2-7, with no clear D. The CDR3 sequence is 12 residues long. Germline V CDR1 and CDR2: MNHEY, SVGEGT. V lost 6 bases and J lost 1, with 7 bases in between. The CDR3 coding sequence is TGTGCCAGCAGGTTCAATTCCTACGAGCAGTACTTC. Encoded protein: CASRFNSYEQYF.

This clonotype was seen only a few times. The chain carries TRBV18 and TRBJ1-2, with D hard to call. The CDR3 consists of 15 residues. The germline V gene encodes CDR1 KGHSH and CDR2 LQKENI. V lost 2 bases and J 6 bases, leaving 16 bases between the germline ends. This CDR3 is CASSPSNGEAHGYTF. The CDR3 nucleotides are TGTGCCAGCTCACCATCGAATGGTGAGGCTCATGGCTACACCTTC.

The chain couples TRBV7-2 to TRBJ1-4; 10 bases align to TRBD1. Unmatched junction bases numbered 4, after V lost 5 bases and J lost 1 base. The germline V gene has CDR1 SGHTA and CDR2 FQGNSA. The CDR3 consists of 16 residues. The CDR3 protein is CASSRQGARTNEKLFF. As DNA, the CDR3 is TGTGCCAGCAGCCGACAGGGGGCGAGAACTAATGAAAAACTGTTTTTT. Looking up the rest from reference TRBV7-2 and TRBJ1-4 gives the full variable domain: GAGVSQSPSNKVTEKGKDVELRCDPISGHTALYWYRQSLGQGLEFLIYFQGNSAPDKSGLPSDRFSAERTGGSVSTLTIQRTQQEDSAVYLCASSRQGARTNEKLFFGSGTQLSVL.

This clonotype came up a few times. DNA of the CDR3: TGTGCCAGCAGTCACAGCGGGGGGATCACAGATACGCAGTATTTT. Translated, it gives CASSHSGGITDTQYF. The chain employs TRBV27 and TRBJ2-3; 9 nucleotides match TRBD2. The CDR3 sequence is 15 residues long. V gave up 5 bases and J gave up 2 bases; unmatched junction bases: 5. Germline values: CDR1 MNHEY, CDR2 SMNVEV (reference sequence).

This clonotype has at least ten counts. The chain joins TRBV27 to TRBJ2-1, with 9 bases fitting TRBD2. Germline CDR1 reads MNHEY; CDR2 reads SMNVEV (reference sequence). The CDR3 contains 15 residues. The V gene end was trimmed by 6 bases and the J gene end by 2 bases; junction bases not matched to a gene: 5. In DNA form, the CDR3 reads TGTGCCAGCAGCACCAGCGGGGGGCCCTACAATGAGCAGTTCTTC. Translating gives CASSTSGGPYNEQFF.

This clonotype was counted a few times. This chain uses TRBV12-3 or TRBV12-4 with TRBJ1-4, with a tentative D call TRBD1 (5 bases). The CDR3 contains 13 residues. With 3 bases removed from V and 10 bases from J, the gap between germline ends came to 12 bases. The CDR3 reads CASSFKQGGKLFF. The CDR3 DNA sequence: TGTGCCAGCAGTTTTAAGCAGGGCGGAAAACTGTTTTTT.

This clonotype occurred a few times. The rearrangement uses TRBV28 and TRBJ2-5, with D possibly being TRBD1 or TRBD2 (5 bases each). This CDR3 is built from 13 residues. Germline V gene data show CDR1 as MDHEN and CDR2 as SYDVKM. V gave up 7 bases and J gave up 5 bases, with 14 bases separating them. The CDR3 nucleotides read TGTGCCAGCACCCAGTGGGGGTCGGAGACCCAGTACTTC. Its protein product is CASTQWGSETQYF.

At least ten counts were recorded for this clonotype. The gene calls are TRBV10-3 and TRBJ2-7; D may match TRBD1 or TRBD2 (5 bases each). Trimming left V 2 bases short and J 6 bases short, with 14 bases between. Germline CDR1 reads ENHRY; CDR2 reads SYGVKD. This CDR3 has 14 residues. The chain's CDR3 is CAISEEGTGAEQYF. The CDR3 DNA reads TGTGCCATCAGTGAGGAGGGCACAGGCGCCGAGCAGTACTTC.

This chain uses TRBV20-1 with TRBJ2-7; a weak D match, TRBD2 (6 bases). This CDR3 contains 14 residues. Trimming removed 5 bases at V and 0 bases at J, with 14 bases between. Germline V lookup: CDR1 DFQATT, CDR2 SNEGSKA (reference sequence). The CDR3: CSAPSDGSSYEQYF. The CDR3 DNA reads TGCAGTGCTCCTTCGGACGGGAGCTCCTACGAGCAGTACTTC.

The chain recombines TRBV20-1 with TRBJ1-1, with a weak D call TRBD1 (5 bases). The CDR3 totals 12 residues. Trimming left V 2 bases short and J 7 bases short, with 11 bases between. The germline CDR1 and CDR2 sequences are DFQATT and SNEGSKA (reference sequence). CDR3 residues: CSARPQGSEAFF. Written as DNA, the CDR3 is TGCAGTGCTAGACCGCAGGGTAGTGAAGCTTTCTTT.

Only a few counts were recorded for this clonotype. The chain has TRBV12-3 or TRBV12-4 and TRBJ2-2; a possible D gene is TRBD2 (6 bases). V lost 4 bases to trimming and J lost 2 bases, with 11 bases between them. This CDR3 spans 15 amino acids. The CDR3 is CASSSRGINTGELFF. In nucleotides, the CDR3 is TGTGCCAGCAGTTCGCGCGGGATTAACACCGGGGAGCTGTTTTTT.

V gene TRBV10-1 combines with J gene TRBJ2-3; TRBD1 might be the D (6 bases). The CDR3 loop spans 15 amino acids. Trimming left V 2 bases short and J 0 bases short, with 9 bases between. The germline V gene encodes CDR1 WNHNN and CDR2 SYGVQD (reference sequence). The CDR3 DNA is TGCGCCAGCAGTGAGGGGACACCTAGCACAGATACGCAGTATTTT. The encoded protein is CASSEGTPSTDTQYF.

This clonotype was seen many times. The chain combines TRBV27 with TRBJ2-7; D is ambiguous. The CDR3 extends over 15 amino acids. The V end was cut by 0 bases, the J end by 3 bases, with 12 bases between. CDR1 MNHEY and CDR2 SMNVEV come from the germline V gene (reference sequence). For the CDR3, the DNA is TGTGCCAGCAGTTTATCTGGGTTTCCAAACTACGAGCAGTACTTC. Its protein product is CASSLSGFPNYEQYF.

This clonotype was recorded a few times. The V and J genes are TRBV7-9 and TRBJ2-7; 10 bases align to TRBD1. This CDR3 spans 15 amino acids. Germline-derived CDR1 and CDR2 are SEHNR and FQNEAQ (reference sequence). After removal of 5 bases from V and 5 bases from J, the junction contained 9 bases not matched to a gene. The CDR3: CASSAWDRGFDEQYF. DNA for the CDR3: TGTGCCAGCAGCGCCTGGGACAGGGGCTTCGACGAGCAGTACTTC.

V is TRBV7-9 and J is TRBJ2-5; D gene unclear. The V end lost 5 bases, the J end lost 1 base, and 8 bases lay between the germline ends. The CDR3 is 13 residues long. The germline V gene has CDR1 SEHNR and CDR2 FQNEAQ (reference sequence). The CDR3, as DNA: TGTGCCAGCAGCGCTTACAGCCAAGAGACCCAGTACTTC. Its protein product is CASSAYSQETQYF.

The rearrangement links TRBV25-1 to TRBJ2-1; D gene ambiguous. This CDR3 is built from 14 residues. Trimming left V 1 base short and J 4 bases short, with 8 bases between. The germline CDR1 and CDR2 sequences are MGHDK and SYGVNS. CDR3 in DNA: TGTGCCAGCAGTGAATCGTTGGGGTACAATGAGCAGTTCTTC. Protein sequence: CASSESLGYNEQFF.

This clonotype occurred a few times. V and J are TRBV28 and TRBJ2-1; 13 positions agree with TRBD2. CDR3 length: 17 amino acids. Per the germline V gene, CDR1 is MDHEN and CDR2 is SYDVKM. The J segment lost 4 bases and the V segment lost 6 bases, leaving 9 bases of the junction unmatched. The CDR3 region has the DNA TGTGCCAGCAGCCCAGGGACTAGCGGGAAGGAATACAATGAGCAGTTCTTC. Protein sequence: CASSPGTSGKEYNEQFF. The whole variable domain, remainder taken from reference TRBV28 and TRBJ2-1, is DVKVTQSSRYLVKRTGEKVFLECVQDMDHENMFWYRQDPGLGLRLIYFSYDVKMKEKGDIPEGYSVSREKKERFSLILESASTNQTSMYLCASSPGTSGKEYNEQFFGPGTRLTVL.

Of note for this clonotype: Given a much more abundant clone one base away, this may be a read error. The gene calls are TRBV5-5 and TRBJ1-1; D might be TRBD1 (5 bases). Germline-derived CDR1 and CDR2 are SGHKS and YYEKEE (reference sequence). The CDR3 is made up of 14 amino acids. CDR3 DNA: TGTGTCAGCAGCTTGGACGGAGGGGAACTAGGAGCTTTCTTT. It encodes CVSSLDGGELGAFF.

This clonotype was picked up a small number of times. The CDR3 reads CASSGTGSQPQHF. Here the CDR3 DNA reads TGTGCCAGCAGTGGGACGGGGAGTCAGCCCCAGCATTTT. V is TRBV2 and J is TRBJ1-5; D call uncertain. This CDR3 is built from 13 residues. CDR1 and CDR2 from the germline V gene are SNHLY and FYNNEI. V lost 4 bases, J lost 6 bases, and 10 bases lay in between.

This clonotype was found many times. The gene calls are TRBV5-1 and TRBJ1-2; 8 positions match TRBD1. Per germline, CDR1 SGHRS and CDR2 YFSETQ. CDR3 size: 16 residues. With V trimmed by 4 bases and J by 0 bases, 8 bases remained unmatched. The CDR3 sequence: CASSPGQGSTNYGYTF. The DNA of the CDR3 is TGCGCCAGCAGCCCTGGACAGGGATCAACTAACTATGGCTACACCTTC.

There are a few counts of this clonotype. The rearrangement uses TRBV19 and TRBJ1-5, with D unresolved. Germline CDR1 is LNHDA and CDR2 is SQIVND (reference sequence). CDR3 length: 11 residues. V was shortened by 4 bases and J by 9 bases, with 7 bases between the two germline ends. The CDR3, as DNA: TGTGCCAGTAGTAGTCCGGCGCCCCAGCATTTT. Protein product: CASSSPAPQHF.

The chain links TRBV7-2 to TRBJ2-2, with D perhaps TRBD1 or TRBD2 (5 bases each). The germline CDR1 and CDR2 sequences are SGHTA and FQGNSA. CDR3 length equals 16 residues. Trimming left V 5 bases short and J 4 bases short, with 17 bases between. The CDR3 bases are TGTGCCAGCAGCGCGCGTTTCGGGGCGCTCACCGGGGAGCTGTTTTTT. Protein sequence: CASSARFGALTGELFF.

This clonotype was seen a few times. This chain links TRBV20-1 with TRBJ1-4; D is unresolved. This CDR3 has 14 amino acids. CDR1 and CDR2 (germline): DFQATT, SNEGSKA (reference sequence). Trimming removed 3 bases at V and 8 bases at J, with 16 bases between. The CDR3 bases are TGCAGTGCTAGCTCATTTTGGGAGGGAGAAAAACTGTTTTTT. It specifies CSASSFWEGEKLFF.

This chain joins TRBV12-3 or TRBV12-4 and TRBJ2-7; D gene ambiguous. The CDR3 sequence is 14 residues long. V was clipped by 3 bases and J by 5 bases, with 14 bases between them. The CDR3 coding sequence is TGTGCCAGCAGTTTGGCCCAACCCCCGAACGAGCAGTACTTC. Its translation: CASSLAQPPNEQYF.